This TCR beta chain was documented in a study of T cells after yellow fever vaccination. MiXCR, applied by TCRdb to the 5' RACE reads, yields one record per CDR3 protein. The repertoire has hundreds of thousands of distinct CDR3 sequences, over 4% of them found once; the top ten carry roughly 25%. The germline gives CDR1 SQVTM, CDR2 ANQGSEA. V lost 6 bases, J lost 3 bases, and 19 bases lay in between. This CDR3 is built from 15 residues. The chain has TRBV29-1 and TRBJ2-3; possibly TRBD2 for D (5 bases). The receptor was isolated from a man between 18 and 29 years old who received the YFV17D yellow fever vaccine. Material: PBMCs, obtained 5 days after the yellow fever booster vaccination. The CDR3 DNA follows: TGCAGCGTAACGGGAAGGTCGGGATTAACAGATACGCAGTATTTT. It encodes CSVTGRSGLTDTQYF.